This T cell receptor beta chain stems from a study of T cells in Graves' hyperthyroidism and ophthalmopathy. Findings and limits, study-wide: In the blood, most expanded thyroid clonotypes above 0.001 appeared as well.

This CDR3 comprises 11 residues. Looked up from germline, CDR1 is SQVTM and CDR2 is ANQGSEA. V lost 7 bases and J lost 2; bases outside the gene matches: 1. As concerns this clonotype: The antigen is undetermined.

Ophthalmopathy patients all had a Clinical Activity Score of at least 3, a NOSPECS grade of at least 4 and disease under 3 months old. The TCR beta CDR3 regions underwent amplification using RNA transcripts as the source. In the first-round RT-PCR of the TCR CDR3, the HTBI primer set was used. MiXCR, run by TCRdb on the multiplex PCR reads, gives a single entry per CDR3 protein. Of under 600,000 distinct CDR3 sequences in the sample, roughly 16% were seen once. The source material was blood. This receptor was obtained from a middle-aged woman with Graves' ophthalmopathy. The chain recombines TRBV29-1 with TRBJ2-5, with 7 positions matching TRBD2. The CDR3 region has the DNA TGCAGCGCGGGACTACAAGAGACCCAGTACTTC. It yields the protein CSAGLQETQYF.